These 20 T cell receptor beta chains came from one sample sequenced in a study of human T cells and chemical hapten exposure. Time point denoted: patch test 3, about 24 weeks after DPC sensitization. Specified treatment: therapeutic diphenylcyclopropenone sensitization with weekly scalp DPC. TCRdb re-derived calls from the RACE reads in MiXCR, one entry per CDR3 protein. The table has around 150,000 distinct CDR3 sequences, 25% to 35% seen once; the top ten hold about 2%. The specimen comprised whole blood, sampled in connection with sensitization to the hapten diphenylcyclopropenone (DPC). The source of these receptors is a woman between 18 and 29 years old with alopecia areata. Some clones in this sample may be carry-over from other donors' samples.

This clonotype was observed a few times. The chain is built from TRBV10-3 and TRBJ1-2, with D tentatively TRBD1 (5 bases). There are 13 residues in the CDR3. Germline CDR1 ENHRY, CDR2 SYGVKD. Deletions cut 7 bases from V and 8 bases from J, with 17 bases between. DNA of the CDR3: TGTGCCATCAACCCCGAAGGGGCTGTAGGCTACACCTTC. It translates to CAINPEGAVGYTF.

This clonotype turned up a few times. The V and J genes are TRBV7-2 and TRBJ2-1, with 11 bases lining up with TRBD2. The CDR3 runs 16 residues. CDR1 is SGHTA and CDR2 is FQGNSA in the germline V gene. Trimming at V came to 5 bases and at J to 7 bases, leaving 10 bases not matched to a gene. The CDR3 DNA is TGTGCCAGCAGCATTACGGGACTAGCGGACCCTAATGAGCAGTTCTTC. This gives the protein CASSITGLADPNEQFF. The entire variable domain, with the rest obtained from reference TRBV7-2 and TRBJ2-1, is as follows: GAGVSQSPSNKVTEKGKDVELRCDPISGHTALYWYRQSLGQGLEFLIYFQGNSAPDKSGLPSDRFSAERTGGSVSTLTIQRTQQEDSAVYLCASSITGLADPNEQFFGPGTRLTVL.

The V and J genes are TRBV5-1 and TRBJ2-2, with D possibly matching TRBD1 (6 bases). The CDR3 is made up of 16 amino acids. Germline V gives CDR1 SGHRS, CDR2 YFSETQ. V was pared by 4 bases and J by 1 base, with 14 bases between. The CDR3 region is CASSTPPGQNTGELFF. In DNA form, the CDR3 reads TGCGCCAGCAGCACGCCGCCGGGACAGAACACCGGGGAGCTGTTTTTT. Using reference TRBV5-1 and TRBJ2-2 for the parts outside the CDR3, the full variable domain is KAGVTQTPRYLIKTRGQQVTLSCSPISGHRSVSWYQQTPGQGLQFLFEYFSETQRNKGNFPGRFSGRQFSNSRSEMNVSTLELGDSALYLCASSTPPGQNTGELFFGEGSRLTVL.

The J gene is TRBJ1-1, the V gene TRBV11-2; 7 nucleotides match TRBD1. This CDR3 has 15 residues. V shed 4 bases, J shed 4 bases, and the junction held 9 bases outside the gene matches. Germline V gene lookup returns CDR1 SGHAT and CDR2 FQNNGV. The DNA for the CDR3 is TGTGCCAGCAGCTACTACGACAGGGCGACCACTGAAGCTTTCTTT. Its translation: CASSYYDRATTEAFF.

This clonotype was recorded a few times. The chain employs TRBV5-1 and TRBJ2-1; D could derive from TRBD1 or TRBD2 (6 bases each). The germline V and J ends were trimmed by 4 bases and 4 bases, with 15 bases remaining between them. The CDR3 has 15 amino acids. Germline loops: CDR1 SGHRS, CDR2 YFSETQ. DNA of the CDR3: TGCGCCAGCAGCCCCGGAGGGACACAATACAATGAGCAGTTCTTC. Translation gives CASSPGGTQYNEQFF.

This clonotype turned up a few times. This chain joins TRBV29-1 and TRBJ1-1; unclear D gene. In germline, CDR1 is SQVTM, CDR2 ANQGSEA. The ends were cut back, 7 bases at V and 3 bases at J, with 18 bases in the middle. The CDR3 runs 14 residues. Written as DNA, the CDR3 is TGCAGCGGCAGAAGGGTAGGGAGGGACACTGAAGCTTTCTTT. It yields the protein CSGRRVGRDTEAFF.

This clonotype has only one observation. V is TRBV7-2 and J is TRBJ2-7; 10 nucleotides line up with TRBD2. Trimming at V came to 1 base and at J to 5 bases, leaving 5 bases not matched to a gene. The germline CDR1 and CDR2 sequences are SGHTA and FQGNSA. The CDR3 totals 15 residues. For the CDR3, the DNA is TGTGCCAGCAGCTTAGGGAAACTAGCGGGGCACGAGCAGTACTTC. Protein: CASSLGKLAGHEQYF.

The chain employs TRBV19 and TRBJ1-6; tentatively, D is TRBD1 (5 bases). Trimming took 6 bases from V and 10 from J, leaving 13 bases between them. CDR3 length: 13 residues. Germline lookup yields CDR1 LNHDA and CDR2 SQIVND (reference sequence). CDR3 amino acids: CASSLPGRSPLHF. CDR3 DNA sequence: TGTGCCAGTAGCCTTCCGGGGCGGTCACCCCTCCACTTT.

The gene calls are TRBV20-1 and TRBJ2-7; D possibly matches TRBD1 or TRBD2 (5 bases each). This CDR3 has 16 residues. V lost 0 bases, J lost 2 bases, and 17 bases lay in between. The germline CDR1 and CDR2 sequences are DFQATT and SNEGSKA (reference sequence). The chain's CDR3 is CSARDPSGDRAYEQYF. The CDR3 DNA reads as TGCAGTGCTAGAGACCCCTCCGGGGACCGAGCCTACGAGCAGTACTTC.

Only a few counts were recorded for this clonotype. The chain uses TRBV5-8 and TRBJ1-4; possible D gene TRBD1, 5 bases. CDR1 and CDR2 (germline): SGHTS, YDEGEE. This CDR3 contains 13 residues. V lost 6 bases and J lost 8, with 14 bases in between. CDR3 coding DNA: TGTGCCAGCACCGTGCCCGGGGCAGAAAAACTGTTTTTT. Protein: CASTVPGAEKLFF.

The chain recombines TRBV7-9 with TRBJ2-3; the D gene is possibly TRBD1 (6 bases). The CDR3 totals 14 residues. The germline V gene encodes CDR1 SEHNR and CDR2 FQNEAQ (reference sequence). V was shortened by 5 bases and J by 4 bases, with 13 bases between the two germline ends. This chain's CDR3 is CASSLGAPADTQYF. DNA of the CDR3: TGTGCCAGCAGCCTGGGGGCCCCCGCAGATACGCAGTATTTT.

The CDR3 region is CASRKQNTQYF. For the CDR3, the DNA is TGTGCCAGCAGAAAGCAGAATACGCAGTATTTT. The chain links TRBV25-1 to TRBJ2-3; D call uncertain. The CDR3 sequence is 11 residues long. Trimming left V 6 bases short and J 7 bases short, with 8 bases between. Germline assignment: CDR1 MGHDK and CDR2 SYGVNS.

The chain uses TRBV30 and TRBJ1-5; 7 nucleotides line up with TRBD1. J was trimmed by 5 bases and V by 2 bases; bases with no gene match: 6. Germline-derived CDR1 and CDR2 are GTSNPN and SVGIG (reference sequence). The CDR3 consists of 14 residues. CDR3 sequence reads: CAWSRGQFHQPQHF. CDR3 DNA sequence: TGTGCCTGGAGTAGGGGACAGTTTCATCAGCCCCAGCATTTT.

This clonotype has just a few counts. The rearrangement uses TRBV5-1 and TRBJ2-1; TRBD2 matches at 9 bases. The CDR3 is made up of 15 amino acids. The V and J ends lost 4 bases and 7 bases, in that order; junction bases with no gene match: 9. Germline CDR1 SGHRS, CDR2 YFSETQ. The CDR3 sequence: CASSLSGGRGNEQFF. The CDR3 DNA follows: TGCGCCAGCAGCCTAAGCGGGGGGCGGGGGAATGAGCAGTTCTTC.

This chain uses TRBV6-6 with TRBJ2-3, with TRBD2 identical over 8 bases. Germline V gene data show CDR1 as MNHNY and CDR2 as SVGAGI (reference sequence). Unmatched junction bases numbered 8, after V lost 5 bases and J lost 4 bases. The CDR3 is 15 residues long. CDR3 region: CASSLRGGRPDTQYF. The CDR3 DNA reads as TGTGCCAGCAGTCTCCGGGGGGGTCGCCCAGATACGCAGTATTTT.

As regards this clonotype: A much larger clone sits a single nucleotide away, making a read error possible. The V and J genes are TRBV20-1 and TRBJ2-7, with 8 bases lining up with TRBD2. The CDR3 is 14 residues long. The junction had 15 bases not matched to a gene; V was cut back by 6 bases and J by 8 bases. Germline-derived CDR1 and CDR2 are DFQATT and SNEGSKA (reference sequence). The CDR3 protein is CSARKSSGVYKQYF. For the CDR3, the DNA is TGCAGTGCCCGAAAAAGTAGCGGGGTATACAAGCAGTACTTC.

The genes are TRBV6-5 and TRBJ2-1; D remains unclear. Per the germline V gene, CDR1 is MNHEY and CDR2 is SVGAGI. This CDR3 region has 11 residues. The ends were cut back, 7 bases at V and 3 bases at J, with 4 bases in the middle. As DNA, the CDR3 is TGTGCCAGCAAGGTCTACAATGAGCAGTTCTTC. Amino acid sequence: CASKVYNEQFF.

The chain joins TRBV6-5 to TRBJ1-6; a weak D match, TRBD1 (6 bases). V lost 1 base and J lost 9, with 10 bases in between. From germline, CDR1 is MNHEY and CDR2 SVGAGI. This CDR3 has 14 residues. CDR3 DNA: TGTGCCAGCAGTTACTTTACGACAGGTTCACCCCTCCACTTT. The encoded protein is CASSYFTTGSPLHF.

V usage is TRBV5-1 and J usage is TRBJ2-7, with TRBD1 as a possible D gene (6 bases). Per germline, CDR1 SGHRS and CDR2 YFSETQ. The length of the CDR3 is 14 residues. V dropped 4 bases and J dropped 3 bases, with 14 bases sitting between them. The CDR3 bases are TGCGCCAGCAGCAGGACAGAGAAGTACTACGAGCAGTACTTC. Translating gives CASSRTEKYYEQYF. Combining the CDR3 with reference TRBV5-1 and TRBJ2-7 gives the whole variable domain KAGVTQTPRYLIKTRGQQVTLSCSPISGHRSVSWYQQTPGQGLQFLFEYFSETQRNKGNFPGRFSGRQFSNSRSEMNVSTLELGDSALYLCASSRTEKYYEQYFGPGTRLTVT.

V is TRBV5-1 and J is TRBJ2-1; D is uncertain. The length of the CDR3 is 11 residues. Looked up from germline, CDR1 is SGHRS and CDR2 is YFSETQ. The CDR3 protein is CVPGVYNEQFF. The CDR3 DNA follows: TGCGTCCCAGGAGTCTACAATGAGCAGTTCTTC.